This T cell receptor beta chain was sequenced in a study of patients and donors after allogeneic stem cell transplantation. This clonotype was observed a few times. Trimming took off 7 bases at V and 3 bases at J, with 22 bases between the two ends. Germline lookup yields CDR1 SNHLY and CDR2 FYNNEI. This CDR3 has 17 amino acids. TCRdb reanalysed the RT-PCR reads using MiXCR and keeps one entry per CDR3 protein. Of roughly 200,000 distinct CDR3 sequences listed, 35% to 45% are singletons. The chain joins TRBV2 to TRBJ1-5, with D uncertain. The clonotype comes from a human donor who was either an allogeneic HSCT recipient or a stem cell or donor lymphocyte infusion donor (not recorded which). It is not recorded whose cells these are; they may come from a transplant donor. Sequenced input: blood, either unsorted or a sorted T cell fraction (not recorded which). The CDR3 spells CASTGDRLFVNNQPQHF. The DNA of the CDR3 is TGTGCCAGCACTGGAGACCGCCTATTTGTTAACAATCAGCCCCAGCATTTT. Full variable domain (missing parts from reference TRBV2 and TRBJ1-5): EPEVTQTPSHQVTQMGQEVILRCVPISNHLYFYWYRQILGQKVEFLVSFYNNEISEKSEIFDDQFSVERPDGSNFTLKIRSTKLEDSAMYFCASTGDRLFVNNQPQHFGDGTRLSIL.